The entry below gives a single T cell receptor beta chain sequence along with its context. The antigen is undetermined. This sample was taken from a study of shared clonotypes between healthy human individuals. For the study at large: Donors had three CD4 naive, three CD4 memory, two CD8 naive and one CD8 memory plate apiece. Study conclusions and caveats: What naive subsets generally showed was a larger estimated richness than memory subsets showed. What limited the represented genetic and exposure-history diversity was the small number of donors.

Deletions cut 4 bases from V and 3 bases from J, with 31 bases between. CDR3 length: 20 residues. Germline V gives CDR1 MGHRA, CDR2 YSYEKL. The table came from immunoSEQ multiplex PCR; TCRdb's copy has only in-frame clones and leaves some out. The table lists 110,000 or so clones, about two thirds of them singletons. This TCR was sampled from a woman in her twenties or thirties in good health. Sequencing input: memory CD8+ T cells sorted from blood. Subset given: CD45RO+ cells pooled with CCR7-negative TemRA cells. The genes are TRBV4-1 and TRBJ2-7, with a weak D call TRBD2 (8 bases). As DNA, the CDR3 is TGCGCCAGCAGCCCCACTTACACCGGGACAGTTCCGGGAGGGGACTACGAGCAGTACTTC. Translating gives CASSPTYTGTVPGGDYEQYF.